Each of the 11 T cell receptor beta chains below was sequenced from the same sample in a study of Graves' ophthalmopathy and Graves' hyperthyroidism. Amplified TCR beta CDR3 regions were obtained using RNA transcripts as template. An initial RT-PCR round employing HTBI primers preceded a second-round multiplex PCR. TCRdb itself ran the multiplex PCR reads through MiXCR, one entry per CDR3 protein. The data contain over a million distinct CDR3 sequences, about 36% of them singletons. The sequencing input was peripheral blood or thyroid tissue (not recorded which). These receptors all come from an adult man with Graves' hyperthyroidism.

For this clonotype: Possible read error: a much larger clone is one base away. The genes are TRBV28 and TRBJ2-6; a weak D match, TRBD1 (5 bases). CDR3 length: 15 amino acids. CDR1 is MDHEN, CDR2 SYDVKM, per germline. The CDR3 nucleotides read TGTGCCAGCAGCCTAGAACGGTCTGGGGCCAACGTCCCGACTTTC. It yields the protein CASSLERSGANVPTF.

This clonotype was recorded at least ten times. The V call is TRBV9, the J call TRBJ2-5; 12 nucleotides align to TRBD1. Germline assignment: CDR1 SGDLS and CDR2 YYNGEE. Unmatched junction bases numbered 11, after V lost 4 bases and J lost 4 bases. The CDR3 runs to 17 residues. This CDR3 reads CASSQSRDRGHRETQYF. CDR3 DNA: TGTGCCAGCAGCCAATCCCGGGACAGGGGGCACAGAGAGACCCAGTACTTC.

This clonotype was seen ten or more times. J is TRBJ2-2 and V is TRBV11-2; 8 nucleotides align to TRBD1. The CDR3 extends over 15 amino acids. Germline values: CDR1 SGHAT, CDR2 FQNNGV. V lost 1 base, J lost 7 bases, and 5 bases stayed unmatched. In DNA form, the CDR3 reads TGTGCCAGCAGCTTAGTGGGACAGGCTGACGGGGAGCTGTTTTTT. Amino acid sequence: CASSLVGQADGELFF. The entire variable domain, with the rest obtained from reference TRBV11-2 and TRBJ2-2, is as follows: EAGVAQSPRYKIIEKRQSVAFWCNPISGHATLYWYQQILGQGPKLLIQFQNNGVVDDSQLPKDRFSAERLKGVDSTLKIQPAKLEDSAVYLCASSLVGQADGELFFGEGSRLTVL.

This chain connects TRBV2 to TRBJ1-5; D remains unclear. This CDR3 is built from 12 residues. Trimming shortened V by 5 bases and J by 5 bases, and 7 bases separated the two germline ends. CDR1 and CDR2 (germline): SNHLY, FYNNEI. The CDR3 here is CASSRTYQPQHF. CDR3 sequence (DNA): TGTGCCAGCAGTAGGACCTATCAGCCCCAGCATTTT.

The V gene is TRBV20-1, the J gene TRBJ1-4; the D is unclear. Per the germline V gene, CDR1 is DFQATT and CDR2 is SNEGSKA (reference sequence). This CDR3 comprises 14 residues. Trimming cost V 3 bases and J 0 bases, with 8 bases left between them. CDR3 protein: CSASSTTTNEKLFF. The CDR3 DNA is TGCAGTGCTAGTAGTACGACAACTAATGAAAAACTGTTTTTT.

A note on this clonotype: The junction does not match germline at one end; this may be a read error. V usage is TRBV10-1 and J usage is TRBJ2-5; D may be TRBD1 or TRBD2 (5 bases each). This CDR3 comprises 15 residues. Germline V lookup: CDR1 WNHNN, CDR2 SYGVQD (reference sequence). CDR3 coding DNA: TGTGCCAGCTCACCAAGGGACGTCGGCCAAGAGACCCAGTACTTC. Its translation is CASSPRDVGQETQYF.

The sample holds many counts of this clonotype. The CDR3, as DNA: TGTGCCAGCAGCAGACGGACAGGAAACTATGGCTACACCTTC. Protein product: CASSRRTGNYGYTF. This chain links TRBV7-9 with TRBJ1-2; TRBD1 matches at 7 bases. J gave up 2 bases and V 5 bases, and 5 bases lay outside the gene matches. This CDR3 comprises 14 residues. CDR1 is SEHNR and CDR2 is FQNEAQ in the germline V gene (reference sequence).

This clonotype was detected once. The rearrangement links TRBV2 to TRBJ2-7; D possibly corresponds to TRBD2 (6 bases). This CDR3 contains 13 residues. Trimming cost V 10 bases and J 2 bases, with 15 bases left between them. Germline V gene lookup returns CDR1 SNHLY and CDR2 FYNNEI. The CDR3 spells CATAGLAAYEQYF. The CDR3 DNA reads TGTGCCACCGCGGGACTGGCTGCCTACGAGCAGTACTTC.

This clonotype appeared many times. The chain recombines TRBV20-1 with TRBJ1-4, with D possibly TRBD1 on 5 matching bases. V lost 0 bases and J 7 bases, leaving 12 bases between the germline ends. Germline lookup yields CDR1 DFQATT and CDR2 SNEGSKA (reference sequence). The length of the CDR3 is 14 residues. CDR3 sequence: CSARDHRWIEKLFF. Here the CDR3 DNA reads TGCAGTGCTAGAGATCACAGGTGGATTGAAAAACTGTTTTTT.

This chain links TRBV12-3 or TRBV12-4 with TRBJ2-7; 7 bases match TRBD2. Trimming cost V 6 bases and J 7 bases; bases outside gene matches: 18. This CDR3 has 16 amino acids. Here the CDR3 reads CASSPVGGAGTREQYF. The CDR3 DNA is TGTGCCAGCAGCCCTGTCGGGGGAGCGGGAACTCGGGAGCAGTACTTC.

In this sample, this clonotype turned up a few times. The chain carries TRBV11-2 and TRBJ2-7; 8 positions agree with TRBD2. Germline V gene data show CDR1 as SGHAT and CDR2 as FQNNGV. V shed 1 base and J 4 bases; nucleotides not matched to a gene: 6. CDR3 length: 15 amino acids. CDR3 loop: CASSLAAGALYEQYF. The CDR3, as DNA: TGTGCCAGCAGCTTAGCAGCGGGAGCCCTTTACGAGCAGTACTTC.